The sequence of this T cell receptor beta chain was determined in a study of T cell responses to AZD1222 COVID-19 vaccine. This CDR3 contains 15 residues. The germline gives CDR1 KGHSH, CDR2 LQKENI. Trimming took 0 bases from V and 6 from J, leaving 14 bases between them. As concerns this clone: Antigen: not known.

Study findings and constraints: Recipients of two AZD1222 doses showed rising Spike-specific TCR breadth and depth. Across the whole spike, CD4 TCRs peaked at regions 160-218 and 743-854. Seropositivity was recorded at baseline in only a handful of AZD1222 recipients. The repertoires were collected only after the peak T cell response.

Profiled with immunoSEQ multiplex PCR; TCRdb holds only in-frame clones, not every one. The sample has around 110,000 clones, approximately 83% seen once. The TCR sequence derives from an adult in good health. Sequencing used peripheral blood, obtained on day 0 of AZD1222 vaccination. The rearrangement joins TRBV18 to TRBJ1-1; tentative D call: TRBD1 (6 bases). The CDR3 sequence: CASSPPGIQGPEAFF. The DNA of the CDR3 is TGTGCCAGCTCACCACCGGGGATACAGGGCCCTGAAGCTTTCTTT.